This is a list of T cell receptor beta chains from one sample in a study of blood T cell repertoires in COVID-19. Sequencing used immunoSEQ multiplex PCR; TCRdb keeps in-frame clones, though not all of them. Seen here are around 60,000 clones, nearly 90% observed once, and the top ten hold about 3.2%. The sample was peripheral blood. The source of these receptors is a man aged 45-65 years with active COVID-19. CDR3s include the opening cysteine and the closing phenylalanine or tryptophan. D genes are given only for firm matches. Clone sizes are given selectively: once, few, many, or a class where the clone is expanded.

>16|.|.|TRBJ1-1|TRBV5-1
CASSSIPSGQNTEAFF
TGCGCCAGCAGCTCAATCCCTTCGGGACAGAACACTGAAGCTTTCTTT
>13|.|.|TRBJ1-1|TRBV19
CASSILANTEAFF
TGTGCCAGTAGTATTTTAGCTAACACTGAAGCTTTCTTT
>14|TRBD2|.|TRBJ2-5|TRBV5-4
CASSHGTSGETQYF
TGTGCCAGCAGCCACGGGACTAGCGGGGAGACCCAGTACTTC
>13|.|.|TRBJ1-2|TRBV2
CASSDRIHYGYTF
TGTGCCAGCAGTGACAGGATTCACTATGGCTACACCTTC
>13|.|.|TRBJ1-1|TRBV11-2
CASSLERGTEAFF
TGTGCCAGCAGCTTAGAGCGGGGGACTGAAGCTTTCTTT
>16|.|.|TRBJ1-5|TRBV6-1
CASSEGGSLGNQPQHF
TGTGCCAGCAGTGAAGGCGGGAGCCTAGGCAATCAGCCCCAGCATTTT
>14|.|.|TRBJ2-1|TRBV6-2/TRBV6-3
CASSASDFYNEQFF
TGTGCCAGCAGTGCCTCAGATTTCTACAATGAGCAGTTCTTC
>14|TRBD1|.|TRBJ1-1|TRBV5-1
CASSGDRVNTEAFF
TGCGCCAGCAGCGGGGACAGGGTGAACACTGAAGCTTTCTTT
>17|.|.|TRBJ2-2|TRBV7-2
CASSLVGGGSSTGELFF
TGTGCCAGCAGCTTAGTTGGAGGGGGCAGTAGCACCGGGGAGCTGTTTTTT
>14|.|.|TRBJ1-1|TRBV29-1
CSVDRVGENTEAFF
TGCAGCGTTGATCGGGTAGGGGAGAACACTGAAGCTTTCTTT
>16|TRBD1|few|TRBJ1-1|TRBV6-5
CASSYSSQTGIAEAFF
TGTGCCAGCAGTTACTCAAGTCAGACAGGGATCGCTGAAGCTTTCTTT
>18|TRBD2|once|TRBJ2-2|TRBV7-2
CASSFPSGGRRGAGELFF
TGTGCCAGCAGCTTTCCTAGCGGGGGACGGAGGGGGGCCGGGGAGCTGTTTTTT
>12|.|.|TRBJ2-7|TRBV12-3/TRBV12-4
CASSPRGYEQYF
TGTGCCAGCAGCCCGCGGGGTTACGAGCAGTACTTC
>15|TRBD1|.|TRBJ2-7|TRBV23-1
CASRDRGVSSYEQYF
TGCGCCAGCAGGGACAGGGGAGTTTCTTCCTACGAGCAGTACTTC
>13|.|.|TRBJ2-1|TRBV5-4
CASSPPGRNEQFF
TGTGCCAGCAGTCCGCCTGGCCGCAATGAGCAGTTCTTC
>14|TRBD1|.|TRBJ2-7|TRBV6-5
CASRTGQGAYEQYF
TGTGCCAGCAGAACCGGACAGGGGGCCTACGAGCAGTACTTC
>15|TRBD1|.|TRBJ2-1|TRBV5-6
CASSRGQGNYNEQFF
TGTGCCAGCAGCAGAGGACAGGGCAACTACAATGAGCAGTTCTTC
>12|.|.|TRBJ2-2|TRBV6-5
CAVRGNTGELFF
TGTGCCGTCCGGGGGAACACCGGGGAGCTGTTTTTT
>15|.|.|TRBJ2-7|TRBV6-5
CASSSAGLGYYEQYF
TGTGCCAGCAGTTCCGCAGGGTTGGGTTACTACGAGCAGTACTTC
>15|TRBD2|.|TRBJ2-5|TRBV6-5
CASRTSGGGVETQYF
TGTGCCAGCAGGACTAGCGGGGGGGGAGTAGAGACCCAGTACTTC
>11|.|.|TRBJ1-2|TRBV29-1
CSVERGYGYTF
TGCAGCGTTGAAAGGGGTTATGGCTACACCTTC
>15|.|.|TRBJ1-3|TRBV5-5
CASSLGLNPGNTIYF
TGTGCCAGCAGCTTGGGCCTAAACCCTGGAAACACCATATATTTT
>14|TRBD1|once|TRBJ1-4|TRBV5-6
CASSFGQGGGKLFF
TGTGCCAGCAGCTTCGGACAGGGGGGTGGAAAACTGTTTTTT
>16|TRBD2|.|TRBJ2-1|TRBV7-6
CASTQWAGGTYNEQFF
TGTGCCAGCACTCAATGGGCGGGGGGGACCTACAATGAGCAGTTCTTC
>15|.|.|TRBJ2-2|TRBV27
CASSLSTGVTGELFF
TGTGCCAGCAGTTTATCGACCGGGGTCACCGGGGAGCTGTTTTTT
>13|.|.|TRBJ2-3|TRBV11-3
CASSLEAADTQYF
TGTGCCAGCAGCTTAGAGGCTGCAGATACGCAGTATTTT
>17|.|.|TRBJ2-7|TRBV19
CASSYHRATGENYEQYF
TGTGCCAGTAGTTACCATCGGGCGACAGGAGAAAACTACGAGCAGTACTTC
>15|TRBD2|.|TRBJ2-1|TRBV5-4
CASSSTSGGPGEQFF
TGTGCCAGCAGCTCGACTAGCGGGGGGCCAGGGGAGCAGTTCTTC
>15|.|.|TRBJ2-5|TRBV5-8
CASSAQTVKGETQYF
TGTGCCAGCAGCGCCCAGACAGTCAAGGGGGAGACCCAGTACTTC
>15|TRBD1|.|TRBJ2-5|TRBV5-6
CASSLGQGVQETQYF
TGTGCCAGCAGCTTGGGTCAGGGGGTCCAAGAGACCCAGTACTTC
>13|.|once|TRBJ2-7|TRBV18
CASSPQSRHEQYF
TGTGCCAGCTCACCACAATCGCGCCACGAGCAGTACTTC
>15|TRBD1|.|TRBJ2-7|TRBV9
CASSPYPGGSYEQYF
TGTGCCAGCAGCCCCTACCCAGGGGGATCCTACGAGCAGTACTTC
>13|TRBD1|.|TRBJ1-2|TRBV19
CASTLSTGGGYTF
TGTGCCAGTACCCTTTCCACAGGGGGAGGCTACACCTTC
>14|TRBD2|once|TRBJ2-5|TRBV2
CASSQGLAGETQYF
TGTGCCAGCAGCCAGGGACTAGCGGGAGAGACCCAGTACTTC
>12|.|.|TRBJ1-2|TRBV12-3/TRBV12-4
CASSSQEDGYTF
TGTGCCAGCAGCTCCCAGGAGGATGGCTACACCTTC
>13|.|.|TRBJ2-7|TRBV12-3/TRBV12-4
CASSLEQGYEQYF
TGTGCCAGCAGTTTAGAACAGGGCTACGAGCAGTACTTC
>21|.|.|TRBJ2-1|TRBV21-1
CASSKGRIPSGGAYAKNEQFF
TGTGCCAGCAGCAAAGGTAGAATTCCTAGCGGGGGGGCCTACGCGAAGAATGAGCAGTTCTTC
>13|TRBD2|.|TRBJ2-7|TRBV19
CASSIVRGGEQYF
TGTGCCAGTAGTATAGTTCGGGGGGGCGAGCAGTACTTC
>13|TRBD1|.|TRBJ1-6|TRBV7-3
CASKAGGNSPLHF
TGTGCCAGCAAAGCAGGGGGGAATTCACCCCTCCACTTT
>15|TRBD1|once|TRBJ1-2|TRBV28
CASSSPGTGNYGYTF
TGTGCCAGCAGTAGCCCCGGGACAGGGAACTATGGCTACACCTTC
>15|TRBD1|.|TRBJ2-1|TRBV19
CASSSDRGIADEQFF
TGTGCCAGTTCCTCGGACAGGGGGATTGCCGATGAGCAGTTCTTC
>16|TRBD1|.|TRBJ2-2|TRBV7-2
CASSVRQGSNTGELFF
TGTGCCAGCAGCGTAAGACAGGGGTCGAACACCGGGGAGCTGTTTTTT
>15|TRBD2|.|TRBJ2-7|TRBV11-2
CASSKPTSFVYEQYF
TGTGCCAGCAGCAAGCCGACTAGCTTTGTGTACGAGCAGTACTTC
>12|.|few|TRBJ2-7|TRBV6-5
CASSPSSYEQYF
TGTGCCAGCAGCCCGAGCTCCTACGAGCAGTACTTC
>15|TRBD1|few|TRBJ2-2|TRBV3-1/TRBV3-2
CASSRTGANTGELFF
TGTGCCAGCAGCCGGACAGGGGCGAACACCGGGGAGCTGTTTTTT
>16|TRBD1|.|TRBJ2-7|TRBV19
CASRQNGGQGPYEQYF
TGTGCCAGTAGGCAAAATGGCGGACAGGGGCCCTACGAGCAGTACTTC
>15|TRBD2|.|TRBJ2-7|TRBV5-1
CASSWNSGGSYEQYF
TGCGCCAGCAGCTGGAATAGCGGGGGTTCCTACGAGCAGTACTTC
>11|.|once|TRBJ1-2|TRBV10-3
CAIGAGDGYTF
TGTGCCATCGGGGCAGGGGATGGCTACACCTTC
>17|.|once|TRBJ2-6|TRBV10-3
CAIRKQGILSGANVLTF
TGTGCCATCAGAAAACAGGGTATCCTCTCTGGGGCCAACGTCCTGACTTTC
>15|.|.|TRBJ1-6|TRBV6-4
CASSETTLDSSPLHF
TGTGCCAGCAGTGAAACTACACTTGACAGTTCACCCCTCCACTTT
>15|.|.|TRBJ1-5|TRBV2
CASSVIWGGDQPQHF
TGTGCCAGCAGTGTAATATGGGGAGGGGATCAGCCCCAGCATTTT
>13|.|.|TRBJ1-2|TRBV7-9
CASTLTLTYGYTF
TGTGCCAGCACCTTGACTCTAACCTATGGCTACACCTTC
>14|.|.|TRBJ1-2|TRBV27
CASSFAGGGKGYTF
TGTGCCAGCAGTTTCGCCGGGGGGGGTAAAGGCTACACCTTC
>15|TRBD2|.|TRBJ2-3|TRBV7-2
CASSPAGGITDTQYF
TGTGCCAGCAGCCCAGCGGGGGGGATCACAGATACGCAGTATTTT
>15|TRBD2|.|TRBJ2-1|TRBV6-5
CASSPSGPSYNEQFF
TGTGCCAGCAGTCCTAGCGGACCCTCCTACAATGAGCAGTTCTTC
>17|TRBD2|.|TRBJ2-5|TRBV5-4
CASSSPLLAGGFETQYF
TGTGCCAGCAGCTCTCCCCTTCTAGCGGGGGGTTTTGAGACCCAGTACTTC
>13|.|.|TRBJ1-5|TRBV30
CACDLGQYQPQHF
TGTGCCTGTGATTTGGGACAATATCAGCCCCAGCATTTT
>15|TRBD2|.|TRBJ2-7|TRBV5-4
CASSLGTSGVYEQYF
TGTGCCAGCAGCTTGGGGACTAGCGGGGTTTACGAGCAGTACTTC
>14|TRBD1|.|TRBJ2-7|TRBV11-1
CASSAGTGVHEQYF
TGTGCCAGCAGCGCCGGGACAGGGGTCCACGAGCAGTACTTC
>14|.|.|TRBJ2-7|TRBV9
CASSPRLLRDEQYF
TGTGCCAGCAGCCCCCGACTCTTACGGGACGAGCAGTACTTC